The rows below give T cell receptor beta chains drawn from one sample of a study of Ad26.COV2.S vaccination and SARS-CoV-2 variants. The protocol was immunoSEQ multiplex PCR, while the TCRdb copy is restricted to in-frame clones and leaves out a portion. The sample lists hundreds of thousands of clones; around 90% were seen once. Sequences were derived from peripheral blood, sampled in a trial of Ad26.COV2.S vaccine versus placebo. These receptors all stem from a person between 18 and 65 years old who received the Ad26.COV2.S COVID-19 vaccine or a placebo. The CDR3 runs from the conserved cysteine through the conserved F or W. Each record gives: J gene, V gene, clone size, D gene, CDR3 DNA, CDR3 protein. D genes are given only for firm matches. A row's size may be missing; if present it is once, few, many or a size class.

j_call: TRBJ1-5; v_call: TRBV12-5; clone_size: NA; d_call: NA; cdr3_nt: TGTGCTAGTGGCCCACAGTGGGCCAATCAGCCCCAGCATTTT; cdr3_aa: CASGPQWANQPQHF
j_call: TRBJ2-6; v_call: TRBV27; clone_size: NA; d_call: TRBD2; cdr3_nt: TGTGCCCGCAGACCCTCGGGGGGGGCGGGGGGGGCCAACGTCCTGACTTTC; cdr3_aa: CARRPSGGAGGANVLTF
j_call: TRBJ1-2; v_call: TRBV19; clone_size: NA; d_call: TRBD1; cdr3_nt: TGTGCCAGCCTGGACAGGGTCGGGTATGGCTACACCTTC; cdr3_aa: CASLDRVGYGYTF
j_call: TRBJ1-2; v_call: TRBV25-1; clone_size: NA; d_call: NA; cdr3_nt: TGTGCCAGCCGCGATGGTGCTAACTATGGCTACACCTTC; cdr3_aa: CASRDGANYGYTF
j_call: TRBJ2-2; v_call: TRBV2; clone_size: once; d_call: NA; cdr3_nt: TGTGCCAGCCGCCCGAACACCGGGGAGCTGTTTTTT; cdr3_aa: CASRPNTGELFF
j_call: TRBJ1-5; v_call: TRBV27; clone_size: NA; d_call: TRBD1; cdr3_nt: TGTGCCAGCAGTTCGACAGGGGGATTTAGCAATCAGCCCCAGCATTTT; cdr3_aa: CASSSTGGFSNQPQHF
j_call: TRBJ2-1; v_call: TRBV6-2/TRBV6-3; clone_size: NA; d_call: NA; cdr3_nt: TGTGCCAGCAGCCGGAGGGTCGATGAGCAGTTCTTC; cdr3_aa: CASSRRVDEQFF
j_call: TRBJ2-1; v_call: TRBV24-1; clone_size: NA; d_call: TRBD2; cdr3_nt: TGTGCCACCAGTGATTTGCAAGGACTAGCGGGAGGGGATGAGCAGTTCTTC; cdr3_aa: CATSDLQGLAGGDEQFF
j_call: TRBJ2-3; v_call: TRBV6-6; clone_size: NA; d_call: NA; cdr3_nt: TGTGCCAGCAGTTTACGAGAAACGCAGTATTTT; cdr3_aa: CASSLRETQYF
j_call: TRBJ2-5; v_call: TRBV7-9; clone_size: once; d_call: TRBD2; cdr3_nt: TGTGCCAGCAGCCCATCGGGAGGGCCCTTTCAAGAGACCCAGTACTTC; cdr3_aa: CASSPSGGPFQETQYF
j_call: TRBJ2-1; v_call: TRBV29-1; clone_size: once; d_call: NA; cdr3_nt: TGCAGCGTCAGTCAGGGGTGGAGCTCCTACAATGAGCAGTTCTTC; cdr3_aa: CSVSQGWSSYNEQFF
j_call: TRBJ2-7; v_call: TRBV24-1; clone_size: NA; d_call: NA; cdr3_nt: TGTGCCACCGCCGGGACCTCGAGGGAGCAGTACTTC; cdr3_aa: CATAGTSREQYF
j_call: TRBJ2-7; v_call: TRBV27; clone_size: NA; d_call: NA; cdr3_nt: TGTGCCAGCAGTTCCGTAGCTGCGACATCGCTTCTCTCCTACGAGCAGTACTTC; cdr3_aa: CASSSVAATSLLSYEQYF
j_call: TRBJ1-2; v_call: TRBV7-9; clone_size: NA; d_call: NA; cdr3_nt: TGTGCCAGCAGCACGGACGGCTACTATGGCTACACCTTC; cdr3_aa: CASSTDGYYGYTF
j_call: TRBJ1-5; v_call: TRBV27; clone_size: NA; d_call: NA; cdr3_nt: TGTGCCAGCAGTTTAAAGGGAGGCTCATCAAGGACCGCAAAACCCCAGCATTTT; cdr3_aa: CASSLKGGSSRTAKPQHF
j_call: TRBJ1-2; v_call: TRBV29-1; clone_size: NA; d_call: NA; cdr3_nt: TGCAGCGGGGCGACAGGCGGCTATGGCTACACCTTC; cdr3_aa: CSGATGGYGYTF
j_call: TRBJ1-1; v_call: TRBV7-9; clone_size: NA; d_call: TRBD1; cdr3_nt: TGTGCCAGCAGCTTATTTGGGACAGGGGGCGCGAGGGCTTTCTTT; cdr3_aa: CASSLFGTGGARAFF
j_call: TRBJ1-4; v_call: TRBV29-1; clone_size: NA; d_call: NA; cdr3_nt: TGCAGCGTTGAAGGAGGAGATGAAAAACTGTTTTTT; cdr3_aa: CSVEGGDEKLFF
j_call: TRBJ2-1; v_call: TRBV29-1; clone_size: NA; d_call: NA; cdr3_nt: TGCAGCGTTGCTCGAACGGCAACCTACAATGAGCAGTTCTTC; cdr3_aa: CSVARTATYNEQFF
j_call: TRBJ1-5; v_call: TRBV19; clone_size: NA; d_call: NA; cdr3_nt: TGTGCCAGTAGCCCCTCTAAGACGGGGTGGGAAAATCAGCCCCAGCATTTT; cdr3_aa: CASSPSKTGWENQPQHF
j_call: TRBJ1-5; v_call: TRBV19; clone_size: NA; d_call: TRBD1; cdr3_nt: TGTGCCAGTAGGACCGGGACAGGAGGTGGTCAGCCCCAGCATTTT; cdr3_aa: CASRTGTGGGQPQHF
j_call: TRBJ1-1; v_call: TRBV19; clone_size: NA; d_call: NA; cdr3_nt: TGTGCCAGTAAAGATCGGGAGAACACTGAAGCTTTCTTT; cdr3_aa: CASKDRENTEAFF
j_call: TRBJ2-7; v_call: TRBV18; clone_size: NA; d_call: NA; cdr3_nt: TGTGCCAGCTCACAAGCAGAGAGCTCCTACGAGCAGTACTTC; cdr3_aa: CASSQAESSYEQYF
j_call: TRBJ1-2; v_call: TRBV5-1; clone_size: NA; d_call: NA; cdr3_nt: TGCGCCAGCAGCTTTCAAAAAAACAGGGACGGCTACACCTTC; cdr3_aa: CASSFQKNRDGYTF
j_call: TRBJ2-1; v_call: TRBV9; clone_size: NA; d_call: NA; cdr3_nt: TGTGCCAGCAGCGTAGGAGAAAGTGAGCAGTTCTTC; cdr3_aa: CASSVGESEQFF
j_call: TRBJ1-2; v_call: TRBV2; clone_size: NA; d_call: TRBD1; cdr3_nt: TGTGCCAGCACTGGACAGGGGGCGTACTATGGCTACACCTTC; cdr3_aa: CASTGQGAYYGYTF
j_call: TRBJ2-2; v_call: TRBV19; clone_size: NA; d_call: NA; cdr3_nt: TGTGCCAGTCTATTGGATGACACCGGGGAGCTGTTTTTT; cdr3_aa: CASLLDDTGELFF
j_call: TRBJ2-1; v_call: TRBV6-5; clone_size: NA; d_call: TRBD1; cdr3_nt: TGTGCCAGCAGAGGGGGGACAGGTTTCAATGAGCAGTTCTTC; cdr3_aa: CASRGGTGFNEQFF
j_call: TRBJ1-5; v_call: TRBV19; clone_size: NA; d_call: NA; cdr3_nt: TGTGCCAGTAGTATCTTGGAAGGGCCTCTGCCCCAGCATTTT; cdr3_aa: CASSILEGPLPQHF
j_call: TRBJ1-2; v_call: TRBV2; clone_size: NA; d_call: NA; cdr3_nt: TGTGCCAGCAGGGAAGGAAGGGACCCCGCCCCGGGCTACACCTTC; cdr3_aa: CASREGRDPAPGYTF
j_call: TRBJ2-6; v_call: TRBV12-3/TRBV12-4; clone_size: NA; d_call: NA; cdr3_nt: TGTGCCAGCACCCTCTCTGGGGCCAACGTCCTGACTTTC; cdr3_aa: CASTLSGANVLTF
j_call: TRBJ2-7; v_call: TRBV3-1/TRBV3-2; clone_size: NA; d_call: NA; cdr3_nt: TGTGCCAGCAGCCCCGGGACTCGAACCGTTTACGAGCAGTACTTC; cdr3_aa: CASSPGTRTVYEQYF
j_call: TRBJ2-3; v_call: TRBV6-6; clone_size: NA; d_call: TRBD1; cdr3_nt: TGTGCCAGCACTCCTGGGGACAGCCGCACAGATACGCAGTATTTT; cdr3_aa: CASTPGDSRTDTQYF
j_call: TRBJ1-1; v_call: TRBV5-1; clone_size: NA; d_call: NA; cdr3_nt: TGCGCCAGCAGCTTGAACCTGAACACTGAAGCTTTCTTT; cdr3_aa: CASSLNLNTEAFF
j_call: TRBJ2-5; v_call: TRBV18; clone_size: NA; d_call: TRBD2; cdr3_nt: TGTGCCAGCTCACCATCAGCAGCGGGAGTAGAGACCCAGTACTTC; cdr3_aa: CASSPSAAGVETQYF
j_call: TRBJ2-5; v_call: TRBV6-2/TRBV6-3; clone_size: few; d_call: NA; cdr3_nt: TGTGCCAGCAGTTACACCGTACCCCCGGGGAGCCTCCAAGAGACCCAGTACTTC; cdr3_aa: CASSYTVPPGSLQETQYF
j_call: TRBJ1-4; v_call: TRBV12-3/TRBV12-4; clone_size: few; d_call: NA; cdr3_nt: TGTGCCACTCAGTCCGGGACGTCGGAAAAACTGTTTTTT; cdr3_aa: CATQSGTSEKLFF
j_call: TRBJ2-3; v_call: TRBV11-1; clone_size: few; d_call: TRBD2; cdr3_nt: TGTGCCAGCAGCACTAGCGTTAGCACAGATACGCAGTATTTT; cdr3_aa: CASSTSVSTDTQYF
j_call: TRBJ1-1; v_call: TRBV6-4; clone_size: NA; d_call: NA; cdr3_nt: TGTGCCAGCAGTGACTACAGGGCTATGAACACTGAAGCTTTCTTT; cdr3_aa: CASSDYRAMNTEAFF
j_call: TRBJ2-5; v_call: TRBV18; clone_size: NA; d_call: TRBD1; cdr3_nt: TGTGCCAGCTTAAAGGGACAGGCCAAAGAGACCCAGTACTTC; cdr3_aa: CASLKGQAKETQYF
j_call: TRBJ2-1; v_call: TRBV18; clone_size: NA; d_call: TRBD2; cdr3_nt: TGTGCCAGCTCACCATGGCAGCGGGGGAATGAGCAGTTCTTC; cdr3_aa: CASSPWQRGNEQFF
j_call: TRBJ2-5; v_call: TRBV11-2; clone_size: NA; d_call: NA; cdr3_nt: TGTGCCAGCAGCCCAAATAGCGGCCAAGAGACCCAGTACTTC; cdr3_aa: CASSPNSGQETQYF
j_call: TRBJ2-7; v_call: TRBV27; clone_size: NA; d_call: TRBD1; cdr3_nt: TGTGCCAGCGGACAGGGAGTGGTGCAGTACTTC; cdr3_aa: CASGQGVVQYF
j_call: TRBJ2-1; v_call: TRBV3-1/TRBV3-2; clone_size: once; d_call: TRBD2; cdr3_nt: TGTGCCAGCAGCCAAGAGTTAGCGGGGGGGCGTGAGCAGTTCTTC; cdr3_aa: CASSQELAGGREQFF
j_call: TRBJ2-4; v_call: TRBV18; clone_size: NA; d_call: TRBD1; cdr3_nt: TGTGCCAGCTCACCACCCGAGGGGGCGCCCTGGAACATTCAGTACTTC; cdr3_aa: CASSPPEGAPWNIQYF
j_call: TRBJ2-2; v_call: TRBV7-2; clone_size: NA; d_call: NA; cdr3_nt: TGTGCCAGCACCCGGTCGGGGGCCGGGGAGCTGTTTTTT; cdr3_aa: CASTRSGAGELFF
j_call: TRBJ2-1; v_call: TRBV18; clone_size: NA; d_call: TRBD2; cdr3_nt: TGTGCCAGCTCACGTAACCCGGGACTAGCTTTCAATGAGCAGTTCTTC; cdr3_aa: CASSRNPGLAFNEQFF
j_call: TRBJ1-2; v_call: TRBV6-5; clone_size: once; d_call: NA; cdr3_nt: TGTGCCAGCAGTTTAAGGGGGGGAATTTATGGCTACACCTTC; cdr3_aa: CASSLRGGIYGYTF
j_call: TRBJ1-1; v_call: TRBV3-1/TRBV3-2; clone_size: once; d_call: NA; cdr3_nt: TGTGCCAGCAGCCAAGATGGGGGACACCCGAACACTGAAGCTTTCTTT; cdr3_aa: CASSQDGGHPNTEAFF
j_call: TRBJ2-7; v_call: TRBV19; clone_size: NA; d_call: NA; cdr3_nt: TGTGCCAGTAGTCAGCTAGCGTATAGCTCCTACGAGCAGTACTTC; cdr3_aa: CASSQLAYSSYEQYF
j_call: TRBJ1-6; v_call: TRBV10-3; clone_size: NA; d_call: TRBD1; cdr3_nt: TGTGCCATCGCCACAGGGGATTCACCCCTCCACTTT; cdr3_aa: CAIATGDSPLHF
j_call: TRBJ1-2; v_call: TRBV19; clone_size: many; d_call: NA; cdr3_nt: TGTGCCTCCCGGCGAACCGAGGGGGGCTACACCTTC; cdr3_aa: CASRRTEGGYTF
j_call: TRBJ2-5; v_call: TRBV7-9; clone_size: NA; d_call: NA; cdr3_nt: TGTGCCAGTTCGGAGGAGGAGACCCAGTACTTC; cdr3_aa: CASSEEETQYF
j_call: TRBJ2-7; v_call: TRBV27; clone_size: NA; d_call: TRBD2; cdr3_nt: TGTGCCAGCAGTCTGGGGGGGTACGAGCAGTACTTC; cdr3_aa: CASSLGGYEQYF